The 7 T cell receptor beta chains in this list originate from one sample, sequenced in a study of blood T cells in healthy people across ages. Using a J-beta primer mix together with a sample-barcoded 5' primer, a second PCR was run for roughly 7 to 11 cycles. TCRdb independently ran MiXCR on the 5' RACE reads; one entry per CDR3 protein. The top ten clones hold about 23% of a sample with 1.5 million to 2 million distinct CDR3 sequences, about two fifths of them seen once. The source material was blood. The origin of the receptors is a human donor in good health.

Details on this clonotype: One junction end does not reproduce the germline sequence, and a read error may be involved. The chain joins TRBV6-5 to TRBJ2-5; weak D call: TRBD2 (5 bases). The CDR3 has 12 amino acids. Germline loops: CDR1 MNHEY, CDR2 SVGAGI. CDR3 in DNA: TGTGTCAGCGGCTCGGGGTTGGAGACCCAGTACTTC. It codes for CVSGSGLETQYF.

Concerning this clonotype itself: An end of the junction does not agree with germline; a read error may underlie this. The V call is TRBV20-1, the J call TRBJ2-1; D is possibly TRBD2 (6 bases). The germline CDR1 and CDR2 sequences are DFQATT and SNEGSKA (reference sequence). The CDR3 has 13 amino acids. The CDR3 DNA is TGCAGTGCCACGGGGGAGGAGTACAGTGAGCAGTTCTTC. The encoded protein is CSATGEEYSEQFF.

The chain recombines TRBV11-2 with TRBJ2-7; D possibly corresponds to TRBD1 (5 bases). Germline V gives CDR1 SGHAT, CDR2 FQNNGV. Between the trimmed V and J ends, which lost 3 bases and 6 bases, there was a span of 18 bases. CDR3 length: 15 residues. The CDR3 reads CASSFGQGSPREQYF. CDR3 nucleotide sequence: TGTGCCAGCAGCTTTGGTCAGGGATCGCCTCGCGAGCAGTACTTC.

This clonotype was detected a few times. The CDR3 sequence is CSVRQYTEAFF. The CDR3 DNA follows: TGCAGCGTACGACAGTACACTGAAGCTTTCTTT. V usage is TRBV29-1 and J usage is TRBJ1-1, with D maybe TRBD1 (5 bases). Per the germline V gene, CDR1 is SQVTM and CDR2 is ANQGSEA. This CDR3 region has 11 residues. The V end was cut by 6 bases, the J end by 3 bases, with 8 bases between. Full variable domain (remainder filled in from reference TRBV29-1 and TRBJ1-1): SAVISQKPSRDICQRGTSLTIQCQVDSQVTMMFWYRQQPGQSLTLIATANQGSEATYESGFVIDKFPISRPNLTFSTLTVSNMSPEDSSIYLCSVRQYTEAFFGQGTRLTVV.

The chain links TRBV12-3 or TRBV12-4 to TRBJ1-2; D gene uncertain. This CDR3 spans 12 amino acids. The V gene lost 3 bases and the J gene lost 6 bases, with 8 bases spanning the gap. The CDR3 region has the DNA TGTGCCAGCAGTTTCACGAACAATGGCTACACCTTC. It specifies CASSFTNNGYTF.

CDR3 amino acids: CASSRWTDNTGELFF. CDR3 sequence (DNA): TGTGCCAGCAGCCGATGGACCGACAACACCGGGGAGCTGTTTTTT. V and J are TRBV7-2 and TRBJ2-2; no firm D call. The CDR3 is 15 residues long. Between the trimmed V and J ends, which lost 5 bases and 2 bases, there was a span of 12 bases. Germline-derived CDR1 and CDR2 are SGHTA and FQGNSA.

The rearrangement uses TRBV5-1 and TRBJ2-2; TRBD1 matches 8 bases. Looked up from germline, CDR1 is SGHRS and CDR2 is YFSETQ. V lost 1 base to trimming and J lost 5 bases; unmatched junction nucleotides: 4. The CDR3 runs to 15 residues. CDR3 sequence reads: CASSLSRGQTGELFF. As DNA, the CDR3 is TGCGCCAGCAGCTTGTCCAGGGGGCAGACCGGGGAGCTGTTTTTT.